This T cell receptor beta chain was identified in a study of beta chain features in type 1 diabetes. Overall study findings and caveats: There were fewer insertions and more deletions at the VDJ junctions of type 1 diabetes patients. Whether HLA type affects TCRB rearrangement stayed undetermined in the present work.

The CDR3 runs to 15 residues. Germline values: CDR1 SGHNT, CDR2 YYREEE (reference sequence). As for this clone: What it binds is unknown.

The sequenced template was cDNA made from the entire isolated RNA. Some clones are missing from TCRdb's copy, which holds only in-frame ones; the method was immunoSEQ multiplex PCR. The sample records under 200,000 clones, approximately 8.1% being singletons. Sequenced: central memory CD4+ T cells from blood. The V call is TRBV5-4, the J call TRBJ2-5; the match to TRBD2 covers 12 bases. The J call may be incorrect, as the DNA end agrees better with TRBJ2-7. The clonotype was recovered from a man aged 18 to 30 in good health. CDR3 sequence (DNA): TGTGCCAGCAGCTTACGGACTAGCGGGGACTACGAGCAGTACTTC. The encoded protein is CASSLRTSGDYEQYF.